This passage covers 5 T cell receptor beta chains from one sample sequenced in a study of cytomegalovirus exposure and HLA in healthy donors. The study ran its PCR with 60 Vbeta and 13 Jbeta primers. The table came from immunoSEQ multiplex PCR; TCRdb's copy has only in-frame clones and leaves some out. The sample holds 180,000 or so clones, around 79% seen once. Sequencing was done on a sample of PBMCs. These receptors were collected from a man aged 40-55 years in good health and CMV-seropositive.

This chain uses TRBV11-3 with TRBJ1-2; D is uncertain. The CDR3 runs to 15 residues. Germline CDR1 reads SGHNT; CDR2 reads YENEEA. Trimming stripped 5 bases from V and 8 bases from J, with 21 bases between. CDR3 sequence reads: CASSLRGVGLKGYTF. CDR3 DNA: TGTGCCAGCAGCCTTAGAGGAGTGGGTTTAAAGGGCTACACCTTC.

This clone was detected only a few times. The chain links TRBV6-6 to TRBJ2-5; 7 nucleotides align to TRBD1. Trimming removed 6 bases from V and 3 bases from J; junction bases left unmatched: 7. Germline V lookup: CDR1 MNHNY, CDR2 SVGAGI (reference sequence). This CDR3 contains 14 residues. The CDR3 here is CASSDRATKETQYF. DNA of the CDR3: TGTGCCAGCAGCGACAGGGCGACCAAAGAGACCCAGTACTTC.

This chain joins TRBV2 and TRBJ2-1, with D possibly TRBD2 on 5 matching bases. Between the trimmed V and J ends, which lost 10 bases and 2 bases, there was a span of 24 bases. The CDR3 runs 17 residues. Per the germline V gene, CDR1 is SNHLY and CDR2 is FYNNEI. The CDR3 DNA sequence: TGTGCCATTACACTTAGGGAAGGGAGAGGCCCCTACAATGAGCAGTTCTTC. Its translation: CAITLREGRGPYNEQFF.

This rearrangement joins TRBV6-5 to TRBJ1-6; no firm D call. From germline, CDR1 is MNHEY and CDR2 SVGAGI. The CDR3 runs 13 residues. Trimming left V 5 bases short and J 11 bases short, with 13 bases between. The CDR3 coding sequence is TGTGCCAGCAGTGCGGCAGATTGGACACCCCTCCACTTT. This gives the protein CASSAADWTPLHF.

The chain recombines TRBV9 with TRBJ2-2; 7 positions agree with TRBD2. After removal of 3 bases from V and 1 base from J, the junction contained 3 bases not matched to a gene. The germline V gene has CDR1 SGDLS and CDR2 YYNGEE. The CDR3 is 15 amino acids. CDR3 coding DNA: TGTGCCAGCAGCGGGGGACTATTGAACACCGGGGAGCTGTTTTTT. Encoded protein: CASSGGLLNTGELFF.